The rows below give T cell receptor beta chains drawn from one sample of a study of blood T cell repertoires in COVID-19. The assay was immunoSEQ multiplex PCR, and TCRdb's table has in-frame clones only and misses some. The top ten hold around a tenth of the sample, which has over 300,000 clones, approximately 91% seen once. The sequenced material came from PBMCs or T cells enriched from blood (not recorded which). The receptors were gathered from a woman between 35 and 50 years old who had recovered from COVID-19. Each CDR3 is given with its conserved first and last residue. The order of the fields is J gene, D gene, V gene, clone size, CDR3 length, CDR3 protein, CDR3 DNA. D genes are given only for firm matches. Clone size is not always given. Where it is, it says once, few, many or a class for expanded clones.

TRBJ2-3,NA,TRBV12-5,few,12,CASARSTDTQYF,TGTGCTAGTGCCCGTAGCACAGATACGCAGTATTTT
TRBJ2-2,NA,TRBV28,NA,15,CASSLAGRNTGELFF,TGTGCCAGCAGTTTGGCGGGACGGAACACCGGGGAGCTGTTTTTT
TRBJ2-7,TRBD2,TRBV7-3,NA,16,CASSLTPSGAAYEQYF,TGTGCCAGCAGCTTAACTCCCAGCGGGGCGGCCTACGAGCAGTACTTC
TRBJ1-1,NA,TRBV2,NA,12,CASRGTGYEAFF,TGTGCCAGCAGGGGTACAGGGTATGAAGCTTTCTTT
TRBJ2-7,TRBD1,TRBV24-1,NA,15,CATSDWGTDLKEQYF,TGTGCCACCAGTGATTGGGGGACAGACCTGAAGGAGCAGTACTTC
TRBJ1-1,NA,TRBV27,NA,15,CASSQSRGSGTEAFF,TGTGCCAGCAGTCAAAGTAGGGGGAGCGGCACTGAAGCTTTCTTT
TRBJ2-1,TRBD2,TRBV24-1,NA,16,CATSDFGGLAWNEQFF,TGTGCCACCAGTGATTTTGGGGGACTAGCCTGGAATGAGCAGTTCTTC
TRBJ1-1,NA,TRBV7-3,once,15,CASSPLGGGGTEAFF,TGTGCCAGCAGCCCCCTCGGGGGGGGCGGCACTGAAGCTTTCTTT
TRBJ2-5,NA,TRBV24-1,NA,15,CATSVEGGGGETQYF,TGTGCCACCAGTGTCGAGGGGGGGGGCGGAGAGACCCAGTACTTC
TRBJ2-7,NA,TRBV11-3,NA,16,CASSLEASGVSYEQYF,TGTGCCAGCAGCTTAGAGGCCTCGGGGGTCTCCTACGAGCAGTACTTC
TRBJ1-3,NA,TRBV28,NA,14,CASTSRGSGNTIYF,TGTGCCAGCACCTCAAGAGGGTCGGGAAACACCATATATTTT
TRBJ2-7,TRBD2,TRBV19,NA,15,CASSMLAGESYEQYF,TGTGCCAGTAGTATGTTAGCGGGGGAATCCTACGAGCAGTACTTC
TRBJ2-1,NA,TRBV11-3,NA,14,CASSGLSTGYEQFF,TGTGCCAGCAGCGGCCTTTCAACAGGCTATGAGCAGTTCTTC
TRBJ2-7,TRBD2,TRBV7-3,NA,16,CASTQRWASGSYEQYF,TGTGCCAGCACCCAGCGATGGGCTAGCGGCTCCTACGAGCAGTACTTC
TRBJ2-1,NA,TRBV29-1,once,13,CSVAAGSYNEQFF,TGCAGCGTTGCGGCGGGATCCTACAATGAGCAGTTCTTC
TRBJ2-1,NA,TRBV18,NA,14,CASSLQTEGDEQFF,TGTGCCAGCTCACTCCAGACAGAAGGAGATGAGCAGTTCTTC
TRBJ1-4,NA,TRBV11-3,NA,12,CASWRRGEKLFF,TGTGCCAGTTGGCGGCGCGGTGAAAAACTGTTTTTT
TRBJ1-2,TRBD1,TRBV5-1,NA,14,CASSASGTGDGYTF,TGCGCCAGCAGCGCCTCCGGGACAGGAGATGGCTACACCTTC
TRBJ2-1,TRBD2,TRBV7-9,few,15,CASSPALAGYNEQFF,TGTGCCAGCAGCCCTGCCCTAGCGGGATACAATGAGCAGTTCTTC
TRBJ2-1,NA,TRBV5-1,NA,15,CASSFGQVRVNEQFF,TGCGCCAGCAGCTTTGGGCAGGTGAGGGTTAATGAGCAGTTCTTC
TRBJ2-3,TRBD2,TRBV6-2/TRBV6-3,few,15,CASSRTSGGTDTQYF,TGTGCCAGCAGTCGGACTAGCGGGGGCACAGATACGCAGTATTTT
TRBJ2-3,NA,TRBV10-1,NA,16,CASSENIGGPPDTQYF,TGCGCCAGCAGTGAGAACATAGGTGGGCCCCCAGATACGCAGTATTTT
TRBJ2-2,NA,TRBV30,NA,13,CAWTGGGSGELFF,TGTGCCTGGACCGGAGGAGGTTCCGGGGAGCTGTTTTTT
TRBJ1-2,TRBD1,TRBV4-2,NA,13,CASRDRGFDGYTF,TGTGCCAGCCGGGACAGGGGATTTGATGGCTACACCTTC
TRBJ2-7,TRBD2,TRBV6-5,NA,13,CAVVGEGIHEQYF,TGTGCCGTGGTAGGGGAGGGGATCCACGAGCAGTACTTC
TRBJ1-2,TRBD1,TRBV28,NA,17,CASSLQRDRGYNYGYTF,TGTGCCAGCAGCTTACAGAGGGACAGGGGGTACAACTATGGCTACACCTTC
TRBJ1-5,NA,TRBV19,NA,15,CASNWRGGFDQPQHF,TGTGCCAGTAACTGGAGGGGGGGGTTCGATCAGCCCCAGCATTTT
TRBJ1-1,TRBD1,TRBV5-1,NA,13,CASSFTGGTEAFF,TGCGCCAGCAGCTTCACAGGGGGCACTGAAGCTTTCTTT
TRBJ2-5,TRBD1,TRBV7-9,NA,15,CASSLRTGGGETQYF,TGTGCCAGCAGCTTACGGACAGGTGGGGGAGAGACCCAGTACTTC
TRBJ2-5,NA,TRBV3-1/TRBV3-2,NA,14,CASSQNSGQETQYF,TGTGCCAGCAGCCAAAATTCGGGTCAAGAGACCCAGTACTTC
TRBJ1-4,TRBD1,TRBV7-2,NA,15,CASSISQGEGEKLFF,TGTGCCAGCAGCATTTCACAGGGGGAGGGTGAAAAACTGTTTTTT
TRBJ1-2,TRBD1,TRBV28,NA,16,CASSPGGTGGGYGYTF,TGTGCCAGCAGTCCGGGTGGGACAGGGGGCGGCTATGGCTACACCTTC
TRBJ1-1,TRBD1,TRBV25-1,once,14,CASSRTGGYTEAFF,TGTGCCAGCAGTCGGACAGGGGGCTACACTGAAGCTTTCTTT
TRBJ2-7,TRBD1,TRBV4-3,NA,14,CASSQTRGPYEQYF,TGCGCCAGCAGCCAAACCAGGGGGCCCTACGAGCAGTACTTC
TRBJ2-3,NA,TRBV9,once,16,CASSVTMTRAQDTQYF,TGTGCCAGCAGCGTAACTATGACGAGGGCGCAAGATACGCAGTATTTT
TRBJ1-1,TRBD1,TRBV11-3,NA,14,CASSSGQGGAEAFF,TGTGCCAGCAGCTCTGGACAGGGGGGGGCTGAAGCTTTCTTT
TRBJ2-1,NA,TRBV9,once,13,CASSSGYDNEQFF,TGTGCCAGCAGCTCGGGGTACGACAATGAGCAGTTCTTC
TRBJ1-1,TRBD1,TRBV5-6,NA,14,CASSMTGLHTEAFF,TGTGCCAGCAGCATGACAGGGTTGCACACTGAAGCTTTCTTT
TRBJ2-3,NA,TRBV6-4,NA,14,CASSEQLPADTQYF,TGTGCCAGCAGTGAACAACTACCGGCGGATACGCAGTATTTT
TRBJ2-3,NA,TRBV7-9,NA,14,CASSSGISTDTQYF,TGTGCCAGCAGCTCGGGGATTAGCACAGATACGCAGTATTTT
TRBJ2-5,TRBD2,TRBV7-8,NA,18,CASSHSKVAGQYQETQYF,TGTGCCAGCAGCCATTCTAAGGTAGCGGGGCAGTACCAAGAGACCCAGTACTTC
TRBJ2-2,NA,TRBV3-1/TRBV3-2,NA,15,CASSQDQVRAGELFF,TGTGCCAGCAGCCAAGATCAAGTGAGAGCCGGGGAGCTGTTTTTT
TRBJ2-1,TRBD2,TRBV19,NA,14,CASRRLAGNNEQFF,TGTGCCAGTAGACGACTAGCGGGAAACAATGAGCAGTTCTTC
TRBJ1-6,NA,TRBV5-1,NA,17,CASSPSLTPTGGSPLHF,TGCGCCAGCAGCCCATCCCTCACCCCCACGGGTGGGTCACCCCTCCACTTT
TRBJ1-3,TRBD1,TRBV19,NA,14,CASSRQGRGNTIYF,TGTGCCAGTAGTAGACAGGGAAGAGGAAACACCATATATTTT
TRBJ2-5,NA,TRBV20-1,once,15,CSASGPRGRVETQYF,TGCAGTGCTAGTGGGCCGAGGGGGAGGGTGGAGACCCAGTACTTC
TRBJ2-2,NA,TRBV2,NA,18,CASSVKWRGQDYTGELFF,TGTGCCAGCAGTGTAAAGTGGCGGGGGCAGGACTACACCGGGGAGCTGTTTTTT
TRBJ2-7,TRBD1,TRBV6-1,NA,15,CASSEAPGGSYEQYF,TGTGCCAGCAGTGAAGCGCCAGGGGGTTCTTACGAGCAGTACTTC
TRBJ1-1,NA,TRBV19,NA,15,CASSSQGNAGTEAFF,TGTGCCAGTAGTAGCCAAGGGAATGCGGGCACTGAAGCTTTCTTT
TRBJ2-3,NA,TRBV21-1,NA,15,CASSKGTRGTDTQYF,TGTGCCAGCAGCAAAGGGACGAGAGGGACAGATACGCAGTATTTT
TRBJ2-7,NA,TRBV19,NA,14,CASSPWGGRDEQYF,TGTGCCAGTAGTCCCTGGGGTGGCAGGGACGAGCAGTACTTC
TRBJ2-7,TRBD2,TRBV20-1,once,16,CSASSSGRGVTYEQYF,TGCAGTGCTAGTTCTAGCGGGAGAGGGGTGACCTACGAGCAGTACTTC
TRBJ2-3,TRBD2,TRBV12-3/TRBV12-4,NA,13,CASRAGGTDTQYF,TGTGCCAGCAGAGCGGGGGGCACAGATACGCAGTATTTT
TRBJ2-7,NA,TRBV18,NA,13,CASSRNLPYEQYF,TGTGCCAGCTCGCGGAATCTCCCCTACGAGCAGTACTTC
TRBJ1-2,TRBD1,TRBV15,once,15,CATSRASGQGGGYTF,TGTGCCACCAGCAGAGCATCCGGACAGGGAGGCGGCTACACCTTC
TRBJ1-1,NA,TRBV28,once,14,CASRHPGENTEAFF,TGTGCCAGCAGGCATCCAGGCGAGAACACTGAAGCTTTCTTT